Sequencing of this T cell receptor (beta chain) was carried out in a study of blood T cells in healthy people across ages. Overall study context: For every two T cells, template switching captured about one barcoded beta molecule.

This clonotype was observed once. The V gene end was trimmed by 3 bases and the J gene end by 4 bases; junction bases not matched to a gene: 5. The germline gives CDR1 SGHRS, CDR2 YFSETQ. CDR3 length: 14 residues. Next came a second PCR, run for 7 to 11 cycles, which used a sample-barcoded 5' primer along with a J-beta primer mix. TCRdb ran MiXCR on the 5' RACE reads and lists one entry per CDR3 protein. The sample consists of 650,000 to 800,000 distinct CDR3 sequences, 52% of them appearing once. This clonotype was sampled from a woman of 80 years or more in good health. This chain uses TRBV5-1 with TRBJ2-7; the match to TRBD1 covers 9 bases. Source material: blood. CDR3 protein: CASSSQGAQYEQYF. The CDR3 DNA is TGCGCCAGCAGCTCACAGGGGGCCCAATACGAGCAGTACTTC.